This is a list of T cell receptor beta chains from one sample in a study of blood T cell repertoires in COVID-19. TCRdb's copy holds only in-frame clones and misses some; the assay was immunoSEQ multiplex PCR. The table shows 70,000 to 90,000 clones, with around 82% occurring only once. Material: peripheral blood. The receptor set was obtained from a woman older than 75 with acute or convalescent COVID-19. CDR3s include the opening cysteine and the closing phenylalanine or tryptophan. Each record gives: V gene, D gene, J gene, clone size, CDR3 protein, CDR3 DNA. A D gene is named only where the DNA matches it firmly. Part of the rows lack a size; the others show once, few, many or a class for expanded clones.

v_gene: TRBV14
d_gene: .
j_gene: TRBJ2-3
abundance: .
CDR3aa: CASSRWGERADTQYF
CDR3nt: TGTGCCAGCAGCCGATGGGGGGAGAGGGCAGATACGCAGTATTTT

v_gene: TRBV7-2
d_gene: .
j_gene: TRBJ1-2
abundance: few
CDR3aa: CASSLGGTPYGYTF
CDR3nt: TGTGCCAGCAGCTTAGGTGGGACTCCCTATGGCTACACCTTC

v_gene: TRBV5-1
d_gene: TRBD2
j_gene: TRBJ2-7
abundance: few
CDR3aa: CASSFSGTSGIGDEQYF
CDR3nt: TGCGCCAGCAGCTTCTCCGGGACTAGCGGGATAGGGGACGAGCAGTACTTC

v_gene: TRBV19
d_gene: .
j_gene: TRBJ2-5
abundance: .
CDR3aa: CASRSRDSQETQYF
CDR3nt: TGTGCCAGTAGATCCCGGGACTCACAAGAGACCCAGTACTTC

v_gene: TRBV6-2/TRBV6-3
d_gene: TRBD2
j_gene: TRBJ2-3
abundance: .
CDR3aa: CASSYKAGARSSTDTQYF
CDR3nt: TGTGCCAGCAGTTACAAAGCGGGGGCCCGGAGTAGCACAGATACGCAGTATTTT

v_gene: TRBV7-9
d_gene: .
j_gene: TRBJ1-1
abundance: .
CDR3aa: CASSLRGGEGNTEAFF
CDR3nt: TGTGCCAGCAGCCTTAGAGGGGGAGAAGGGAACACTGAAGCTTTCTTT

v_gene: TRBV19
d_gene: .
j_gene: TRBJ2-2
abundance: .
CDR3aa: CASNTGLSTGELFF
CDR3nt: TGTGCCAGCAACACAGGGCTGAGCACCGGGGAGCTGTTTTTT

v_gene: TRBV19
d_gene: TRBD1
j_gene: TRBJ2-2
abundance: few
CDR3aa: CASSTGQWAGELFF
CDR3nt: TGTGCCAGTAGTACGGGACAGTGGGCCGGGGAGCTGTTTTTT

v_gene: TRBV6-1
d_gene: .
j_gene: TRBJ1-6
abundance: .
CDR3aa: CASSERGKGDSPLHF
CDR3nt: TGTGCCAGCAGTGAGCGGGGTAAGGGTGACTCACCCCTCCACTTT

v_gene: TRBV1
d_gene: .
j_gene: TRBJ2-1
abundance: .
CDR3aa: CTSSHNPSSYNEQFF
CDR3nt: TGCACCAGCAGCCACAACCCCAGCTCCTACAATGAGCAGTTCTTC

v_gene: TRBV5-4
d_gene: .
j_gene: TRBJ1-3
abundance: .
CDR3aa: CASSLNGGAGNTIYF
CDR3nt: TGTGCCAGCAGCTTGAATGGCGGCGCGGGAAACACCATATATTTT

v_gene: TRBV7-9
d_gene: .
j_gene: TRBJ2-7
abundance: .
CDR3aa: CASTTGTYEQYF
CDR3nt: TGTGCCAGCACCACGGGGACCTACGAGCAGTACTTC

v_gene: TRBV4-2
d_gene: .
j_gene: TRBJ1-2
abundance: .
CDR3aa: CASSLSSFGPGNYGYTF
CDR3nt: TGTGCCAGCAGCCTATCGAGCTTCGGTCCCGGTAACTATGGCTACACCTTC

v_gene: TRBV6-4
d_gene: .
j_gene: TRBJ1-5
abundance: .
CDR3aa: CASSDKGQRNQPQHF
CDR3nt: TGTGCCAGCAGTGACAAGGGGCAGAGAAATCAGCCCCAGCATTTT

v_gene: TRBV27
d_gene: .
j_gene: TRBJ1-2
abundance: .
CDR3aa: CASSLSSLTNYGYTF
CDR3nt: TGTGCCAGCAGTTTATCCTCCTTAACTAACTATGGCTACACCTTC

v_gene: TRBV9
d_gene: TRBD1
j_gene: TRBJ1-5
abundance: .
CDR3aa: CASSVGTVNQPQHF
CDR3nt: TGTGCCAGCAGCGTCGGGACAGTGAATCAGCCCCAGCATTTT

v_gene: TRBV5-1
d_gene: TRBD1
j_gene: TRBJ1-4
abundance: .
CDR3aa: CASSLWPGGSNEKLFF
CDR3nt: TGCGCCAGCAGCTTGTGGCCAGGGGGTTCTAATGAAAAACTGTTTTTT

v_gene: TRBV7-9
d_gene: .
j_gene: TRBJ2-7
abundance: once
CDR3aa: CASSLGVAGEQYF
CDR3nt: TGTGCCAGCAGCTTAGGGGTAGCAGGGGAGCAGTACTTC